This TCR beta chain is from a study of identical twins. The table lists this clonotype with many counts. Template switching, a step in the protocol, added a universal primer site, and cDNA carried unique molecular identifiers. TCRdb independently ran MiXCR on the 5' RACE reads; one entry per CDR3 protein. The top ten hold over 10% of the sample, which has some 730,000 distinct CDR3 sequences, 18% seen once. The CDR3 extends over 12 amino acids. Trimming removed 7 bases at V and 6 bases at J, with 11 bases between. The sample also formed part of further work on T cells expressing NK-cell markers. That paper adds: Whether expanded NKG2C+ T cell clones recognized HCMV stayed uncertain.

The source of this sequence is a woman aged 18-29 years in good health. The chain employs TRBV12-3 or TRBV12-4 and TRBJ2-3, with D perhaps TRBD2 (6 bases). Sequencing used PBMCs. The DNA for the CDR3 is TGTGCCAGCACCTATAGCGGCGATACGCAGTATTTT. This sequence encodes CASTYSGDTQYF.